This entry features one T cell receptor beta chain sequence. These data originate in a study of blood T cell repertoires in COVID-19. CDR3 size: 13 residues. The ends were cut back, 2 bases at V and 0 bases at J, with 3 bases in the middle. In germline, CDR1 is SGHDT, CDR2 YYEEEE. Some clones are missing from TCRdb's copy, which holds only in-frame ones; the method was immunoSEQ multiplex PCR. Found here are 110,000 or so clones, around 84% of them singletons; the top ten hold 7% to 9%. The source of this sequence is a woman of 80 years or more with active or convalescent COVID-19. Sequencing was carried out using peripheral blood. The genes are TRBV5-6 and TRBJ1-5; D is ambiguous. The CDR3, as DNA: TGTGCCAGCAGCTTATATAGCAATCAGCCCCAGCATTTT. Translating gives CASSLYSNQPQHF.